This T cell receptor (beta chain) was profiled in a study of blood T cell repertoires in COVID-19. Across the study: Spain, Italy and the United States supplied samples that represented acute and convalescent COVID-19. The cDNA or gDNA used as material had been derived from T cells, B-cell-depleted T cells, or PBMCs.

Per the authors' pipeline: Counts of nucleated cells, estimated from reference gene primer amplification, were obtained. Libraries were prepared by immunoSEQ multiplex PCR; TCRdb keeps only in-frame clonotypes and omits some of them. Clonal size and the V and J genes are those of that table, whereas D and trimming came from the DNA. The sample shows 350,000 to 550,000 clones, 75% to 90% of them seen only once. Germline V gene sequence: CDR1 SGHTA, CDR2 FQGNSA. Trimming removed 2 bases at V and 0 bases at J, with 11 bases between. The CDR3 contains 17 residues. The clonotype was recovered from a woman aged 25-40 years with acute or convalescent COVID-19. The rearrangement links TRBV7-2 to TRBJ2-6, with D perhaps TRBD2 (6 bases). Sequenced input: peripheral blood. CDR3 nucleotides: TGTGCCAGCAGCTTACAGACTAGATTCTCTGGGGCCAACGTCCTGACTTTC. Amino acid sequence: CASSLQTRFSGANVLTF.